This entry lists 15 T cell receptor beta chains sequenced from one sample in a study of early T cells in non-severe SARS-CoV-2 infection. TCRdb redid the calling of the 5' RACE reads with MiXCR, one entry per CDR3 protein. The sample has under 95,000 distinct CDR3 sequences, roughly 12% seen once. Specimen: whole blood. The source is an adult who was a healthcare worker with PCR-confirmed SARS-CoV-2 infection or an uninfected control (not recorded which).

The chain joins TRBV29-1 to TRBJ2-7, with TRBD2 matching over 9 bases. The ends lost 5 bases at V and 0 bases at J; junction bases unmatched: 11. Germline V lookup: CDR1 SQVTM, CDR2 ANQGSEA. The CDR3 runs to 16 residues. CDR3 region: CSVRGASGTFSYEQYF. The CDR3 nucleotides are TGCAGCGTTCGAGGGGCTAGCGGGACATTCTCCTACGAGCAGTACTTC.

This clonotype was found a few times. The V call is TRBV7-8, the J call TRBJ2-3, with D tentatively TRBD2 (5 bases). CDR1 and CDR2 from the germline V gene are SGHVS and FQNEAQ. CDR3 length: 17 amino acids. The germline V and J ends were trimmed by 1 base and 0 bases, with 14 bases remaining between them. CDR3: CASSLVGPRESTDTQYF. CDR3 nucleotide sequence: TGTGCCAGCAGCTTAGTTGGGCCGAGGGAGAGCACAGATACGCAGTATTTT.

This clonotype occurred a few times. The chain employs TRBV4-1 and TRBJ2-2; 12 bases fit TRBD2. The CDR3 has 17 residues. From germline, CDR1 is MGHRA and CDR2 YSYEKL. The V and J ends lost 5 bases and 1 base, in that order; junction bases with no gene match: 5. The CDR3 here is CASSSRTSGKNTGELFF. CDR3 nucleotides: TGCGCCAGCAGCTCCCGGACTAGCGGGAAGAACACCGGGGAGCTGTTTTTT.

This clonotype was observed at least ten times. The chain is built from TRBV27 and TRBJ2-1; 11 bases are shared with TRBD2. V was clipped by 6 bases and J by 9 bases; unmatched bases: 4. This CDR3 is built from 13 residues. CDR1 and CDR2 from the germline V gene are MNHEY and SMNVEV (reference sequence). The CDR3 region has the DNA TGTGCCAGCAGCCGGACTAGCGGGTCTGAGCAGTTCTTC. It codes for CASSRTSGSEQFF.

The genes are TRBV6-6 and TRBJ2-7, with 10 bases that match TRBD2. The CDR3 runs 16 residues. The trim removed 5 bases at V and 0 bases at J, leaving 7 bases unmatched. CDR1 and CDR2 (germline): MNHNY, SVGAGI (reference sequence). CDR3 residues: CASSRASGSSSYEQYF. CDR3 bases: TGTGCCAGCAGTCGAGCTAGCGGGAGCTCCTCCTACGAGCAGTACTTC.

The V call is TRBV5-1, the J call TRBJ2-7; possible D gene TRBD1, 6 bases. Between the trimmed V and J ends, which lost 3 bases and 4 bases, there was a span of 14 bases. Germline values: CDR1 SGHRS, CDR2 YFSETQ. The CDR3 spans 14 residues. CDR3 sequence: CASSSSGTSYEQYF. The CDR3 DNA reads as TGCGCCAGCAGCTCATCCGGGACAAGTTACGAGCAGTACTTC.

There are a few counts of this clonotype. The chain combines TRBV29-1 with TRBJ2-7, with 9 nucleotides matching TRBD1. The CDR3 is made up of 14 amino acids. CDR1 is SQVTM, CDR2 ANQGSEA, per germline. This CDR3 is CRVREDRGTYEQYF. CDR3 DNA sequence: TGCAGGGTCCGAGAGGACAGGGGTACCTACGAGCAGTACTTC.

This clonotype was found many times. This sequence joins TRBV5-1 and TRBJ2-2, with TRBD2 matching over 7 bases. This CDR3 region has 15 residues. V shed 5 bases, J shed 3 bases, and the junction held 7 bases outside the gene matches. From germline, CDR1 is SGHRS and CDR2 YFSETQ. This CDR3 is CASRLRAGDTGELFF. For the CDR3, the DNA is TGCGCCAGCAGGTTAAGGGCGGGAGACACCGGGGAGCTGTTTTTT.

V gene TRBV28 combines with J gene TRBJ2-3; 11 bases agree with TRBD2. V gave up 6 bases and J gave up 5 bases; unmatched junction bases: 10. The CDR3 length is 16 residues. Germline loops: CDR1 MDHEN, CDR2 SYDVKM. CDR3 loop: CASSLLVAGGEDTQYF. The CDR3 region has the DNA TGTGCCAGCAGCCTTCTTGTAGCGGGAGGGGAAGATACGCAGTATTTT.

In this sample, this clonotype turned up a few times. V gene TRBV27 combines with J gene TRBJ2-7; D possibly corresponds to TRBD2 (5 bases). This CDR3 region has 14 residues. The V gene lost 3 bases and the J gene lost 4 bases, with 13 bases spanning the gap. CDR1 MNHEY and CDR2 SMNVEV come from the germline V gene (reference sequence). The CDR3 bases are TGTGCCAGCAGTTTCTCTAATGGACTGTACGAGCAGTACTTC. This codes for CASSFSNGLYEQYF.

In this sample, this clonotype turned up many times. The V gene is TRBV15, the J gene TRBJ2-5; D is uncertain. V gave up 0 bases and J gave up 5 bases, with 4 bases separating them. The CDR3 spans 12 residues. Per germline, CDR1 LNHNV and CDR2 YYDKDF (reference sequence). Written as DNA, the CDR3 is TGTGCCACCAGCAGAGATCAGGAGACCCAGTACTTC. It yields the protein CATSRDQETQYF. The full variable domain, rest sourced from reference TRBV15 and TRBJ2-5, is DAMVIQNPRYQVTQFGKPVTLSCSQTLNHNVMYWYQQKSSQAPKLLFHYYDKDFNNEADTPDNFQSRRPNTSFCFLDIRSPGLGDTAMYLCATSRDQETQYFGPGTRLLVL.

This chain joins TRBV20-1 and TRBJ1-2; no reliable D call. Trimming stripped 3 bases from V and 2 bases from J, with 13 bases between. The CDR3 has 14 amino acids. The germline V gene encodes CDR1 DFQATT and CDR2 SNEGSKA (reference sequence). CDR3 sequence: CSASLLHLNYGYTF. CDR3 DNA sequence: TGCAGTGCTAGTCTCCTACACCTCAACTATGGCTACACCTTC.

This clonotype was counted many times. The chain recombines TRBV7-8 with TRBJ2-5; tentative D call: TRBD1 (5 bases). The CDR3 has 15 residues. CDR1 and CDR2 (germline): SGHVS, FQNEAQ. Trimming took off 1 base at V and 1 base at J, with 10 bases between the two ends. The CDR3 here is CASSLGLGAQETQYF. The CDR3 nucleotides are TGTGCCAGCAGCTTAGGGCTAGGGGCCCAAGAGACCCAGTACTTC.

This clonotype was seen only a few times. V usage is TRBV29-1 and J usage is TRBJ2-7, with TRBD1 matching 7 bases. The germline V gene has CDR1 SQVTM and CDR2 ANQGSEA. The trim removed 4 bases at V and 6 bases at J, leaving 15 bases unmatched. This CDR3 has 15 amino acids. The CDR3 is CSVGILGTATLEQYF. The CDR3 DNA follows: TGCAGCGTTGGGATTCTCGGGACAGCTACCCTCGAGCAGTACTTC.

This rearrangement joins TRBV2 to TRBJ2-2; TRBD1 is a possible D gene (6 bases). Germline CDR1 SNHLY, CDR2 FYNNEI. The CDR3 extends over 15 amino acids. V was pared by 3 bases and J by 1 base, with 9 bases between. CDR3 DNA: TGTGCCAGCAGTGACAGGGGCCTGAACACCGGGGAGCTGTTTTTT. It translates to CASSDRGLNTGELFF.